This record covers a single T cell receptor (beta chain). Its antigen is still unknown. The sample is drawn from a study of cytomegalovirus exposure and HLA in healthy donors. Study-wide background: As released early, the data held 85 million to 95 million unique TCRs from HLA-typed donors. Overall study results and limits: Solely CMV serostatus was available to characterize immune exposure. A later analysis linked a missense variant in DCLRE1C to the trimming of TCR beta V and J genes. Presence/absence analyses rested on an assumption that sequencing depth was roughly uniform across donors.

In the PCR, 60 Vbeta and 13 Jbeta primers were used. The protocol was immunoSEQ multiplex PCR, while the TCRdb copy is restricted to in-frame clones and leaves out a portion. This listing includes around 140,000 clones. This CDR3 contains 14 residues. Germline V CDR1 and CDR2: KGHSH, LQKENI. Trimming took 3 bases from V and 3 from J, leaving 8 bases between them. The sample consisted of PBMCs. The V gene is TRBV18, the J gene TRBJ1-4, with D possibly matching TRBD1 (5 bases). The receptor comes from a woman aged 40-49 years in good health and CMV-seronegative. The CDR3 region is CASSPAGPNEKLFF. The CDR3 DNA follows: TGTGCCAGCTCACCGGCGGGACCTAATGAAAAACTGTTTTTT. Supplemented by reference TRBV18 and TRBJ1-4, the full variable domain reads NAGVMQNPRHLVRRRGQEARLRCSPMKGHSHVYWYRQLPEEGLKFMVYLQKENIIDESGMPKERFSAEFPKEGPSILRIQQVVRGDSAAYFCASSPAGPNEKLFFGSGTQLSVL.